This TCR beta chain derives from a study of blood T cells in healthy people across ages. Study at large: The template switching approach captured approximately one barcoded beta molecule for every two T cells. The study, taken as a whole, reports: Long-lived donors carried more naive CD4+ cells and greater diversity than aged donors.

Primers used in a second PCR of about 6 to 12 cycles were a sample-barcoded 5' primer and a J-beta primer mix. Each cDNA was tagged by a template-switch adaptor containing 12 random nucleotides. TCRdb independently ran MiXCR on the 5' RACE reads; one entry per CDR3 protein. This sample yields roughly 1,500,000 distinct CDR3 sequences, of which about 40% are seen a single time; 7.9% belongs to the top ten. A minimum of 5 micrograms of total RNA was extracted per sample. V lost 4 bases and J 0 bases, leaving 19 bases between the germline ends. The CDR3 totals 18 residues. Notes on this clonotype: No antigen is known for it.

The V call is TRBV12-3 or TRBV12-4, the J call TRBJ2-1; the D gene could be TRBD1 or TRBD2 (6 bases each). Input material: blood. This sequence was found in a young woman in good health. CDR3 nucleotides: TGTGCCAGCAGTTCCACGTTAGGGGGGAGGAGCTCCTACAATGAGCAGTTCTTC. Translating it yields CASSSTLGGRSSYNEQFF.